A selection of T cell receptor beta chains follows, all from one sample in a study of memory CD8 T cells in hepatitis C reinfection. Clones were sequenced by immunoSEQ multiplex PCR, and TCRdb holds only the in-frame ones, with some missing. The table includes some 5,000 clones, approximately 86% detected once. The sequencing sample was made of naive CD8+ T cells sorted from blood. These receptors were obtained from a man between 45 and 60 years old with hepatitis C virus infection. Both conserved end residues are part of each CDR3. The D gene is left open where the match is weak. For some rows the clone size is stated as once, few or many, or as a class when expanded; others skip it.

J gene	V gene	D gene	clone size	CDR3 DNA	CDR3 protein
TRBJ2-7	TRBV19	-	-	TGTGCCAGTAGTTCAAGACTCAGGGTCTACGAGCAGTACTTC	CASSSRLRVYEQYF
TRBJ1-2	TRBV7-6	-	-	TGTGCCAGCAGCTCATCTGACAGTTTCTTTAACTATGGCTACACCTTC	CASSSSDSFFNYGYTF
TRBJ1-1	TRBV19	-	few	TGTGCCAGTAGTAAATCCTCCCTGAACACTGAAGCTTTCTTT	CASSKSSLNTEAFF
TRBJ2-5	TRBV5-6	TRBD2	-	TGTGCCAGCAGCTACATAGCGGGAACCCAAGAGACCCAGTACTTC	CASSYIAGTQETQYF
TRBJ2-7	TRBV7-2	TRBD2	once	TGTGCCAGCAGATCCGGGACTAGCGGGATCTACGAGCAGTACTTC	CASRSGTSGIYEQYF
TRBJ1-3	TRBV28	TRBD1	medium-sized	TGTGCCAGCAGTTTATCCCAGGGGGTTGGAAACACCATATATTTT	CASSLSQGVGNTIYF
TRBJ2-7	TRBV23-1	-	-	TGCGCCAGCAGGCTCGAGGAGGACTACGAGCAGTACTTC	CASRLEEDYEQYF
TRBJ2-7	TRBV19	TRBD1	-	TGTGCCAGTAGTATTGGACAGGGATTTGGCGAGCAGTACTTC	CASSIGQGFGEQYF
TRBJ2-7	TRBV7-9	TRBD1	-	TGTGCCAGCAGCACGACAGGGAACGAGCAGTACTTC	CASSTTGNEQYF
TRBJ2-7	TRBV19	-	-	-	CASSFGPGSYEQYF
TRBJ2-2	TRBV27	-	-	TGTGCCAGCATCCAGGGGGGGGAGCTGTTTTTT	CASIQGGELFF
TRBJ2-3	TRBV15	TRBD1	-	TGTGCCACATCCTCAGGACAGGGGAACACAGATACGCAGTATTTT	CATSSGQGNTDTQYF
TRBJ2-7	TRBV14	-	-	TGTGCCAGCAGCCAAGATACGGGTCCACACGAGCAGTACTTC	CASSQDTGPHEQYF
TRBJ2-3	TRBV28	TRBD1	-	TGTGCCAGCAGTTTAACAGGGGGCGCTTTAGATACGCAGTATTTT	CASSLTGGALDTQYF
TRBJ2-7	TRBV27	-	-	TGTGCCAGCAGTTTATCGAAGGGTAGCGGCTACGAGCAGTACTTC	CASSLSKGSGYEQYF
TRBJ2-3	TRBV12-5	-	-	TGTGCTAGTGCGGCGGGATCGGATACGCAGTATTTT	CASAAGSDTQYF
TRBJ2-1	TRBV7-9	TRBD2	-	TGTGCCAGCGGCACGGGACTAGCCCCTGAGCAGTTCTTC	CASGTGLAPEQFF
TRBJ1-1	TRBV4-1	TRBD1	-	TGCGCCAGCAGCCAAGATCAGGGGGCCCTTACGAACACTGAAGCTTTCTTT	CASSQDQGALTNTEAFF
TRBJ2-2	TRBV11-3	TRBD2	-	TGTGCCAGCAGCCTCGGGAGGGCCCGCACCGGGGAGCTGTTTTTT	CASSLGRARTGELFF
TRBJ2-7	TRBV4-1	TRBD2	-	TGCGCCAGCAGCCAATTCTTAGCGGGGTACGAGCAGTACTTC	CASSQFLAGYEQYF
TRBJ1-6	TRBV4-1	-	-	TGCGCCAGCAGCCTTACAGAGAATTCACCCCTCCACTTT	CASSLTENSPLHF
TRBJ2-1	TRBV13	TRBD2	-	TGTGCCAGCAGCCAAAGGACGTTCTCCGGGACTAGCGGACACAATGAGCAGTTCTTC	CASSQRTFSGTSGHNEQFF
TRBJ2-5	TRBV9	TRBD1	-	TGTGCCAGCAGCGTATCGGGACAGGGGACAGAGACCCAGTACTTC	CASSVSGQGTETQYF
TRBJ2-7	TRBV28	TRBD2	-	TGTGCCAGCAGGCCTAGCGGGACTTTCTACGAGCAGTACTTC	CASRPSGTFYEQYF
TRBJ2-7	TRBV4-1	TRBD1	-	TGCGCCAGCAGCCTTTATTCGACAGGGGACTACGAGCAGTACTTC	CASSLYSTGDYEQYF
TRBJ1-3	TRBV2	-	-	TGTGCCAGCAGTGATTACGGTCCCTCCAAAGGAAACACCATATATTTT	CASSDYGPSKGNTIYF
TRBJ2-7	TRBV5-1	-	once	TGCGCCAGCAGCTTGGATCTAGCGAAAACCTACGAGCAGTACTTC	CASSLDLAKTYEQYF
TRBJ2-1	TRBV7-9	TRBD2	-	TGTGCCAGCAGCTCAACCGGGACTACCCATTACAATGAGCAGTTCTTC	CASSSTGTTHYNEQFF
TRBJ2-4	TRBV5-1	-	-	TGCGCCAGCAGCTTGGAGATTCATCAGGACATTCAGTACTTC	CASSLEIHQDIQYF